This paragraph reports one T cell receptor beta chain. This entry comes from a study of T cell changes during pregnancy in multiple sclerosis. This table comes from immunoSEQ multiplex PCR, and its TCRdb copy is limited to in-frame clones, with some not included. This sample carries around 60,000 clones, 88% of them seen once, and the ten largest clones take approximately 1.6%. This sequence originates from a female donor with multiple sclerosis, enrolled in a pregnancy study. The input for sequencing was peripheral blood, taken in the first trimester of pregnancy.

The CDR3, as DNA: TGTGCCAGCAGTCAACGGAACACTGAAGCTTTCTTT. Translated, it gives CASSQRNTEAFF. The chain links TRBV16 to TRBJ1-1, with D unresolved. The CDR3 extends over 12 amino acids. The germline gives CDR1 KGHSY, CDR2 FQNENV. Trimming left V 6 bases short and J 1 base short, with 6 bases between.